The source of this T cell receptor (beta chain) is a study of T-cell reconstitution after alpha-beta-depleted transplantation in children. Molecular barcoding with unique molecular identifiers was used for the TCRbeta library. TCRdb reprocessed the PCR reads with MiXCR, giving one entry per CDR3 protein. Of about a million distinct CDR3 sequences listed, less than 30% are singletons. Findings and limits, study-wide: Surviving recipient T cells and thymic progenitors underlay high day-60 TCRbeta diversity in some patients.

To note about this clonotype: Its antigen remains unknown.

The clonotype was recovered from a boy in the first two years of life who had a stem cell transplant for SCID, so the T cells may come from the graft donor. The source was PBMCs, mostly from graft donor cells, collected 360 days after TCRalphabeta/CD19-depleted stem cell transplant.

The CDR3 protein is CASSFTGGGSPLHF. In nucleotides, the CDR3 is TGTGCCAGCAGTTTTACAGGGGGCGGTTCACCCCTCCACTTT. This chain uses TRBV25-1 with TRBJ1-6; 9 nucleotides match TRBD1. This CDR3 spans 14 amino acids. The V segment lost 5 bases and the J segment 9 bases; nucleotides outside the gene matches: 5. CDR1 and CDR2 from the germline V gene are MGHDK and SYGVNS.